This T cell receptor (beta chain) was sequenced for a study of blood T cell repertoires in COVID-19. Sequencing used immunoSEQ multiplex PCR; TCRdb keeps in-frame clones, though not all of them. The sample lists 210,000 or so clones, 85% to 90% occurring once. The CDR3 contains 15 residues. The V gene's germline CDR1 is LNHDA and CDR2 SQIVND (reference sequence). V shed 2 bases and J 1 base; nucleotides not matched to a gene: 5. The TCR originated in a man aged 50-59 years with acute or convalescent COVID-19. Material for sequencing was peripheral blood. The rearrangement links TRBV19 to TRBJ2-7, with 7 bases identical to TRBD2. The CDR3 reads CASSINGGLSYEQYF. CDR3 bases: TGTGCCAGTAGTATAAACGGGGGGTTATCCTACGAGCAGTACTTC.